This entry lists 3 T cell receptor beta chains sequenced from one sample in a study of early T cells in non-severe SARS-CoV-2 infection. MiXCR, run by TCRdb on the 5' RACE reads, gives a single entry per CDR3 protein. The sample yields tens of thousands of distinct CDR3 sequences, approximately 9.2% seen once. The sequencing used whole blood, collected at baseline. The receptors were gathered from an adult who was a healthcare worker with PCR-confirmed SARS-CoV-2 infection or an uninfected control (not recorded which).

This clonotype was counted only a few times. V and J are TRBV3-1 and TRBJ2-7, with TRBD2 matching 8 bases. Germline V gives CDR1 LGHDT, CDR2 YNNKEL (reference sequence). J was trimmed by 4 bases and V by 3 bases; bases with no gene match: 11. CDR3 length: 16 amino acids. CDR3 protein: CASSQRRNSGIYEQYF. DNA for the CDR3: TGTGCCAGCAGCCAGAGGCGGAATAGCGGGATTTACGAGCAGTACTTC.

With regard to this clonotype: This clone may be a read error of a much larger clone one base away. This rearrangement joins TRBV5-1 to TRBJ2-3; 9 bases are a match to TRBD1. Matching the DNA end better, TRBJ1-5 makes the J call doubtful. The CDR3 covers 15 residues. CDR1 SGHRS and CDR2 YFSETQ come from the germline V gene. Here the CDR3 DNA reads TGCGCCAGCGGTCCCCAGGGACAGGGCACAGATACGCAGCATTTT. Translated, it gives CASGPQGQGTDTQHF.

This chain uses TRBV5-8 with TRBJ2-7, with TRBD1 matching 8 bases. CDR1 is SGHTS and CDR2 is YDEGEE in the germline V gene. J was trimmed by 4 bases and V by 0 bases; bases with no gene match: 12. This CDR3 has 17 residues. The CDR3 DNA reads as TGTGCCAGCAGCTTGGTAGTGTCGGACAGGGATGGTTACGAGCAGTACTTC. Amino acid sequence: CASSLVVSDRDGYEQYF.